A single sample gave rise to the 18 T cell receptor beta chains below, sequenced in a study of T cells in Graves' hyperthyroidism and ophthalmopathy. From RNA transcripts, TCR beta CDR3 regions were amplified. The HTBI set primed first-round TCR CDR3 RT-PCR. TCRdb recomputed calls from the multiplex PCR reads with MiXCR, one row per CDR3 protein. The sample has approximately 600,000 distinct CDR3 sequences; less than 25% are singletons. The specimen was blood. All receptors derive from a man aged 25 to 40 with Graves' ophthalmopathy.

This clonotype has only a few counts. The rearrangement links TRBV7-9 to TRBJ2-7; tentative D call: TRBD1 (6 bases). Trimming removed 2 bases from V and 5 bases from J, with 7 bases in between. This CDR3 contains 12 residues. Germline V gives CDR1 SEHNR, CDR2 FQNEAQ (reference sequence). CDR3 sequence: CASSLKGDEQYF. CDR3 in DNA: TGTGCCAGCAGCTTAAAGGGGGACGAGCAGTACTTC.

This clonotype was found a few times. The V call is TRBV28, the J call TRBJ2-1, with 11 bases identical to TRBD2. There are 14 residues in the CDR3. Germline V gives CDR1 MDHEN, CDR2 SYDVKM. Trimming at V came to 5 bases and at J to 8 bases, leaving 5 bases not matched to a gene. The CDR3 reads CASSILAGVYEQFF. CDR3 DNA sequence: TGTGCCAGCAGTATACTAGCGGGAGTATATGAGCAGTTCTTC.

Remarks on this clonotype: The junction and the germline gene differ at one end; a read error may be behind it. The chain couples TRBV6-2 or TRBV6-3 to TRBJ1-1; D remains unclear. The CDR3 totals 18 residues. Germline CDR1 is MNHEY and CDR2 is SVGEGT. The CDR3 reads CASSYSRTLGILNTEAFF. CDR3 bases: TGTGCCAGCAGCTACTCTAGGACGTTGGGAATCCTGAACACTGAAGCTTTCTTT.

This chain links TRBV7-9 with TRBJ2-5; 8 bases agree with TRBD1. Trimming took 2 bases from V and 5 from J; bases not matched to a gene: 4. CDR1 and CDR2 from the germline V gene are SEHNR and FQNEAQ (reference sequence). The CDR3 has 14 amino acids. The CDR3: CASSLTTGAETQYF. The CDR3 region has the DNA TGTGCCAGCAGCTTAACGACAGGGGCGGAGACCCAGTACTTC.

This clonotype was seen ten or more times. The chain links TRBV6-1 to TRBJ2-7; perhaps TRBD1 as D (6 bases). The length of the CDR3 is 13 residues. Between the trimmed V and J ends, which lost 5 bases and 2 bases, there was a span of 10 bases. Looked up from germline, CDR1 is MNHNS and CDR2 is SASEGT. CDR3 coding DNA: TGTGCCAGCAGTACAGGGATTACCTACGAGCAGTACTTC. Residues: CASSTGITYEQYF.

At least ten counts were recorded for this clonotype. As DNA, the CDR3 is TGCAGTGCTAGCGGGAGGGCCTACGAGCAGTACTTC. This sequence encodes CSASGRAYEQYF. The V and J genes are TRBV20-1 and TRBJ2-7, with 8 positions matching TRBD2. V lost 3 bases, J lost 2 bases, and 0 bases stayed unmatched. Germline CDR1 and CDR2: DFQATT and SNEGSKA (reference sequence). CDR3 length equals 12 residues.

This clonotype has more than one count but fewer than ten. The chain employs TRBV20-1 and TRBJ2-3; D is uncertain. CDR1 is DFQATT, CDR2 SNEGSKA, per germline (reference sequence). The CDR3 spans 11 residues. The V and J ends lost 3 bases and 6 bases respectively, with 7 bases between them. CDR3 residues: CSASLFDTQYF. The DNA for the CDR3 is TGCAGTGCTAGTCTATTTGATACGCAGTATTTT.

This chain connects TRBV29-1 to TRBJ2-2; 8 bases align to TRBD1. The CDR3 consists of 15 residues. V shed 3 bases and J 3 bases; nucleotides not matched to a gene: 6. Germline-derived CDR1 and CDR2 are SQVTM and ANQGSEA. The CDR3 region is CSVDIRGHDTGELFF. The CDR3 nucleotides are TGCAGCGTTGATATCAGGGGGCACGACACCGGGGAGCTGTTTTTT.

In this sample, this clonotype turned up many times. This sequence joins TRBV20-1 and TRBJ2-1, with D uncertain. Germline CDR1 DFQATT, CDR2 SNEGSKA (reference sequence). The CDR3 spans 15 residues. V lost 1 base, J lost 9 bases, and 19 bases lay in between. This CDR3 reads CSARGSSLGGGEQFF. The CDR3 DNA is TGCAGTGCTAGAGGAAGTAGCCTAGGCGGTGGTGAGCAGTTCTTC.

This chain connects TRBV11-2 to TRBJ1-4; 11 bases line up with TRBD1. The CDR3 contains 15 residues. CDR1 and CDR2 from the germline V gene are SGHAT and FQNNGV. The V segment lost 5 bases and the J segment 7 bases; nucleotides outside the gene matches: 6. The CDR3 region is CASSDPGTGGEKLFF. Here the CDR3 DNA reads TGTGCCAGCAGCGATCCCGGGACAGGGGGTGAAAAACTGTTTTTT.

This clonotype was seen more than once but under ten times. The gene calls are TRBV6-1 and TRBJ2-3, with D unclear. Per germline, CDR1 MNHNS and CDR2 SASEGT. The CDR3 spans 13 residues. V was trimmed by 4 bases and J by 8 bases, leaving 13 bases between them. CDR3 residues: CASSASGFATQYF. The DNA of the CDR3 is TGTGCCAGCAGTGCGTCAGGTTTTGCTACGCAGTATTTT.

This clonotype has ten or more counts. The V gene is TRBV28, the J gene TRBJ1-5; D perhaps matches TRBD1 (6 bases). This CDR3 has 17 amino acids. Trimming shortened V by 6 bases and J by 1 base, and 19 bases separated the two germline ends. The germline V gene has CDR1 MDHEN and CDR2 SYDVKM. CDR3 coding DNA: TGTGCCAGCAGCTTTACCTTACAGGGATGGAGCAATCAGCCCCAGCATTTT. This gives the protein CASSFTLQGWSNQPQHF. The full variable domain, completed using reference TRBV28 and TRBJ1-5, is DVKVTQSSRYLVKRTGEKVFLECVQDMDHENMFWYRQDPGLGLRLIYFSYDVKMKEKGDIPEGYSVSREKKERFSLILESASTNQTSMYLCASSFTLQGWSNQPQHFGDGTRLSIL.

This clonotype has at least ten counts. This chain uses TRBV6-2 or TRBV6-3 with TRBJ1-2, with D possibly matching TRBD1 (6 bases). Germline V gives CDR1 MNHEY, CDR2 SVGEGT. This CDR3 comprises 14 residues. V was clipped by 6 bases and J by 4 bases, with 15 bases between them. The CDR3 nucleotides read TGTGCCAGCAGAGCCTCAGGGGAGCCCTATGGCTACACCTTC. Encoded protein: CASRASGEPYGYTF.

This clonotype was counted between two and nine times. The chain employs TRBV5-1 and TRBJ1-2; D is uncertain. Deletions cut 0 bases from V and 1 base from J, with 10 bases between. CDR1 is SGHRS, CDR2 YFSETQ, per germline. The CDR3 runs to 15 residues. CDR3 loop: CASSLARIDNYGYTF. The CDR3 coding sequence is TGCGCCAGCAGCTTGGCAAGGATTGATAACTATGGCTACACCTTC.

This clonotype has ten or more counts. The V and J genes are TRBV7-6 and TRBJ2-7, with D possibly being TRBD2 (5 bases). The V gene lost 1 base and the J gene lost 0 bases, with 10 bases spanning the gap. CDR3 length equals 15 residues. CDR1 SGHVS and CDR2 FNYEAQ come from the germline V gene. CDR3 nucleotide sequence: TGTGCCAGCAGCTTAGATGGTGGGAGCTCCTACGAGCAGTACTTC. It is translated as CASSLDGGSSYEQYF.

In this sample, this clonotype turned up a few times. The chain combines TRBV6-6 with TRBJ2-7, with 7 positions matching TRBD2. With 1 base clipped from V and 1 base from J, the junction kept 4 bases outside the gene matches. This CDR3 contains 15 residues. Per germline, CDR1 MNHNY and CDR2 SVGAGI (reference sequence). The CDR3 region is CASSYFSGQSYEQYF. CDR3 nucleotides: TGTGCCAGCAGTTACTTTAGCGGGCAGTCCTACGAGCAGTACTTC.

This clonotype was observed a handful of times. CDR3 nucleotides: TGTGCCTCGACCGGACCCCCAGGAGAGGACATTCAGTACTTC. This sequence encodes CASTGPPGEDIQYF. The chain has TRBV25-1 and TRBJ2-4; D gene ambiguous. Trimming cost V 11 bases and J 8 bases, with 22 bases left between them. The germline gives CDR1 MGHDK, CDR2 SYGVNS. This CDR3 has 14 residues.

This chain joins TRBV6-2 or TRBV6-3 and TRBJ1-5; weak D call: TRBD1 (6 bases). The germline V and J ends were trimmed by 0 bases and 2 bases, with 11 bases remaining between them. CDR1 MNHEY and CDR2 SVGEGT come from the germline V gene. This CDR3 is built from 16 residues. The CDR3 nucleotides read TGTGCCAGCAGTTACTCGAGCGCAGGGGGCAATCAGCCCCAGCATTTT. Translation: CASSYSSAGGNQPQHF.